These 20 T cell receptor beta chains were all obtained from the same sample, sequenced in a study of identical twins. MiXCR, applied by TCRdb to the 5' RACE reads, yields one record per CDR3 protein. The table lists about 520,000 distinct CDR3 sequences, 22% of them singletons, with roughly 0.91% in the top ten. These data were also filed under a second study, of T cells expressing NK-cell markers.

The material sequenced was CD4+ T cells sorted from blood. These receptor sequences come from a woman aged 18 to 35 in good health.

This clonotype turned up a few times. The chain has TRBV12-3 or TRBV12-4 and TRBJ1-5; TRBD1 aligns across 7 bases. V lost 6 bases to trimming and J lost 7 bases; unmatched junction nucleotides: 12. The CDR3 has 15 residues. The CDR3 sequence is CASSLDRSGAQPQHF. DNA of the CDR3: TGTGCCAGCAGCCTGGACAGGTCGGGGGCACAGCCCCAGCATTTT.

This clonotype turned up a few times. The chain combines TRBV5-6 with TRBJ1-2, with a possible D match to TRBD1 (6 bases). This CDR3 has 13 amino acids. Germline V CDR1 and CDR2: SGHDT, YYEEEE. The V end lost 2 bases, the J end lost 8 bases, and 13 bases lay between the germline ends. The CDR3 here is CASSFLGGEGYTF. The CDR3, as DNA: TGTGCCAGCAGCTTTCTAGGGGGAGAGGGCTACACCTTC.

This clonotype was seen once. The V gene is TRBV5-1, the J gene TRBJ2-7; D gene unclear. CDR1 and CDR2 from the germline V gene are SGHRS and YFSETQ. CDR3 length equals 13 residues. Trimming stripped 4 bases from V and 4 bases from J, with 12 bases between. Here the CDR3 reads CASSKNQEYEQYF. The CDR3, as DNA: TGCGCCAGCAGCAAGAACCAGGAATACGAGCAGTACTTC.

This rearrangement joins TRBV10-3 to TRBJ2-2; no definite D call. The CDR3 covers 13 residues. The V gene's germline CDR1 is ENHRY and CDR2 SYGVKD. V lost 6 bases to trimming and J lost 7 bases, with 12 bases between them. The CDR3 nucleotides read TGTGCCATCAGGAAGTCGGAAAGCGGGGAGCTGTTTTTT. This sequence encodes CAIRKSESGELFF.

This clonotype was detected a few times. This rearrangement joins TRBV6-1 to TRBJ1-6; weak D call: TRBD1 (5 bases). The CDR3 loop spans 15 amino acids. Trimming pared 10 bases from V and 7 bases from J, leaving 20 bases between. In germline, CDR1 is MNHNS, CDR2 SASEGT. The CDR3 sequence: CATMAHQGSNSPLHF. CDR3 sequence (DNA): TGTGCCACCATGGCCCATCAGGGTTCGAATTCACCCCTCCACTTT.

This clonotype was seen repeatedly, ten times or more. The chain is built from TRBV5-1 and TRBJ2-7, with D maybe TRBD2 (5 bases). V was clipped by 2 bases and J by 6 bases, with 12 bases between them. Germline CDR1 SGHRS, CDR2 YFSETQ. This CDR3 has 13 residues. In DNA form, the CDR3 reads TGCGCCAGCAGCTTAATGCAAGGAGGCGAGCAGTACTTC. It encodes CASSLMQGGEQYF.

The genes are TRBV29-1 and TRBJ2-2, with a possible D match to TRBD1 (5 bases). The CDR3 runs 13 residues. The germline V gene encodes CDR1 SQVTM and CDR2 ANQGSEA. The V gene lost 7 bases and the J gene lost 2 bases, with 11 bases spanning the gap. The CDR3 sequence: CSGGRANTGELFF. The CDR3, as DNA: TGCAGCGGGGGCAGAGCAAACACCGGGGAGCTGTTTTTT.

This clonotype appeared a few times. The chain combines TRBV9 with TRBJ1-1, with D tentatively TRBD1 (5 bases). This CDR3 has 15 amino acids. The V end was cut by 0 bases, the J end by 10 bases, with 19 bases between. CDR1 is SGDLS, CDR2 YYNGEE, per germline. CDR3 nucleotide sequence: TGTGCCAGCAGCGTAGCCGTAACGGGGATAGGGGCAGCTTTCTTT. Protein product: CASSVAVTGIGAAFF.

This clonotype was found a few times. The rearrangement uses TRBV6-5 and TRBJ2-1, with D maybe TRBD2 (5 bases). V was clipped by 5 bases and J by 7 bases, with 15 bases between them. This CDR3 comprises 14 residues. CDR1 MNHEY and CDR2 SVGAGI come from the germline V gene. CDR3 loop: CASSHGRDRNEQFF. The CDR3 nucleotides are TGTGCCAGCAGTCACGGACGGGATCGGAATGAGCAGTTCTTC.

The sample holds a few counts of this clonotype. The V and J genes are TRBV20-1 and TRBJ1-2; D perhaps matches TRBD1 (5 bases). The CDR3 consists of 14 residues. Trimming removed 6 bases from V and 2 bases from J, with 16 bases in between. Germline CDR1 DFQATT, CDR2 SNEGSKA (reference sequence). CDR3 loop: CSAIPNPGNYGYTF. DNA for the CDR3: TGCAGTGCCATCCCAAACCCAGGGAACTATGGCTACACCTTC.

This clonotype was detected only a few times. The chain links TRBV20-1 to TRBJ2-7; 7 bases map to TRBD2. CDR3 size: 13 residues. V lost 4 bases to trimming and J lost 5 bases; unmatched junction nucleotides: 8. Germline V gene lookup returns CDR1 DFQATT and CDR2 SNEGSKA (reference sequence). In nucleotides, the CDR3 is TGCAGTGCTATGGTACTAGCGCTCAACGAGCAGTACTTC. Amino acid sequence: CSAMVLALNEQYF.

This clonotype was seen a single time. This sequence joins TRBV7-2 and TRBJ2-7; 13 bases fit TRBD2. The V gene's germline CDR1 is SGHTA and CDR2 FQGNSA. V was pared by 3 bases and J by 5 bases, with 7 bases of the junction left unmatched. This CDR3 spans 16 amino acids. Here the CDR3 reads CASSLGTSGILDEQYF. In DNA form, the CDR3 reads TGTGCCAGCAGCTTGGGGACTAGCGGGATTCTTGACGAGCAGTACTTC.

This chain links TRBV20-1 with TRBJ2-5; TRBD2 matches 8 bases. CDR1 and CDR2 from the germline V gene are DFQATT and SNEGSKA (reference sequence). After removal of 1 base from V and 1 base from J, the junction contained 2 bases not matched to a gene. This CDR3 comprises 14 residues. CDR3 sequence (DNA): TGCAGTGCTAGAGGAGCGGGAGTCCAAGAGACCCAGTACTTC. Amino acids: CSARGAGVQETQYF.

The chain couples TRBV12-3 or TRBV12-4 to TRBJ1-5, with D unclear. The CDR3 consists of 13 residues. V lost 3 bases, J lost 5 bases, and 8 bases lay in between. CDR3 residues: CASSLTRDQPQHF. CDR3 DNA sequence: TGTGCCAGCAGTTTGACCCGAGATCAGCCCCAGCATTTT.

V is TRBV18 and J is TRBJ2-1, with 15 positions matching TRBD2. Unmatched junction bases numbered 7, after V lost 3 bases and J lost 7 bases. CDR1 and CDR2 from the germline V gene are KGHSH and LQKENI. CDR3 length: 17 residues. CDR3: CASSPPGLAGGGNEQFF. CDR3 nucleotide sequence: TGTGCCAGCTCACCTCCGGGACTAGCGGGAGGAGGGAATGAGCAGTTCTTC.

This clonotype was observed at least ten times. The chain couples TRBV20-1 to TRBJ2-1; a possible D gene is TRBD2 (6 bases). The CDR3 spans 14 residues. Looked up from germline, CDR1 is DFQATT and CDR2 is SNEGSKA (reference sequence). The germline V and J ends were trimmed by 1 base and 1 base, with 8 bases remaining between them. The CDR3 DNA is TGCAGTGCTAGAGTTAGCGGATCCTACAATGAGCAGTTCTTC. The encoded protein is CSARVSGSYNEQFF.

The gene calls are TRBV3-1 and TRBJ1-1; no clear D. This CDR3 has 16 residues. Trimming removed 2 bases from V and 4 bases from J, with 17 bases in between. Germline V gene sequence: CDR1 LGHDT, CDR2 YNNKEL (reference sequence). The CDR3 protein is CASSQQRKEYGTEAFF. CDR3 nucleotides: TGTGCCAGCAGCCAACAAAGGAAGGAGTATGGCACTGAAGCTTTCTTT.

CDR3 loop: CASSSSGGQLSYNEQFF. The DNA of the CDR3 is TGTGCCAGCAGTTCCAGCGGGGGGCAGCTATCCTACAATGAGCAGTTCTTC. The chain couples TRBV12-3 or TRBV12-4 to TRBJ2-1; 9 bases map to TRBD2. The CDR3 consists of 17 residues. The V and J ends lost 4 bases and 1 base, in that order; junction bases with no gene match: 8.

This CDR3 is CASSPTSGTGELFF. The CDR3 DNA reads TGTGCCAGCTCACCGACTAGCGGCACCGGGGAGCTGTTTTTT. V is TRBV18 and J is TRBJ2-2, with 9 bases identical to TRBD2. This CDR3 has 14 residues. Germline V gene data show CDR1 as KGHSH and CDR2 as LQKENI. The V gene end was trimmed by 3 bases and the J gene end by 4 bases; junction bases not matched to a gene: 0.

This clonotype was found a few times. The rearrangement links TRBV20-1 to TRBJ1-1; D unclear. The germline V gene has CDR1 DFQATT and CDR2 SNEGSKA (reference sequence). Trimming shortened V by 5 bases and J by 11 bases, and 15 bases separated the two germline ends. There are 11 residues in the CDR3. The CDR3 sequence: CSAQRFKGAFF. DNA of the CDR3: TGCAGTGCTCAACGTTTTAAAGGTGCTTTCTTT.